The rows below give T cell receptor beta chains drawn from one sample of a study of blood T cell repertoires in COVID-19. Sequencing was performed with immunoSEQ multiplex PCR; in TCRdb, only in-frame clones are kept and a portion is missing. The sample has 650,000 to 800,000 clones, about nine tenths seen once. Material for sequencing was peripheral blood. Receptor source: a woman aged 18 to 35 with acute or convalescent COVID-19. Each CDR3 is given with its conserved first and last residue. A D gene is named only where the DNA matches it firmly. Where a row states a size, it is once, few, many or the class of an expanded clone; other rows omit it.

>TRBV6-4|TRBD2|TRBJ2-3|-
TGTGCCAGCAGTGCGGGGGGGGCGCAGTATTTT
CASSAGGAQYF
>TRBV2|-|TRBJ2-1|-
TGTGCCAGTCGCCCCGGTCCGGATGAGCAGTTCTTC
CASRPGPDEQFF
>TRBV19|-|TRBJ2-2|-
TGTGCCAGTAGGGATTTGGAACAGGGTATCCTTAACCTAAACACCGGGGAGCTGTTTTTT
CASRDLEQGILNLNTGELFF
>TRBV7-9|TRBD1|TRBJ2-7|-
TGTGCCAGCAGCTTAGTCGGACAGGGGATCCACGAGCAGTACTTC
CASSLVGQGIHEQYF
>TRBV11-2|-|TRBJ1-1|-
TGTGCCAGCAGCCCCGGCGGGCCCCTTTTCCAAGCTTTCTTT
CASSPGGPLFQAFF
>TRBV5-1|TRBD1|TRBJ1-2|-
TGCGCCAGCAGCTTGGGAGGACAGGGAATGAATGGCTACACCTTC
CASSLGGQGMNGYTF
>TRBV11-2|-|TRBJ2-7|-
TGTGCCAGCAGCTTATTCGGAGGGACCGGGTCCTCTTTGCGCTTC
CASSLFGGTGSSLRF
>TRBV7-9|TRBD1|TRBJ2-2|once
TGTGCCAGCAGCTTCGGGGACAGGGGGACCGGGGAGCTGTTTTTT
CASSFGDRGTGELFF
>TRBV30|-|TRBJ1-5|-
TGTGCCTGGGGATGGGGGGGTCCTCAGCCCCAGCATTTT
CAWGWGGPQPQHF
>TRBV4-1|TRBD2|TRBJ2-1|-
TGCGCCAGCAGCCAAGATGGGGCGGGGGCCTACAATGAGCAGTTCTTC
CASSQDGAGAYNEQFF
>TRBV28|-|TRBJ1-5|-
TGTGCCAGCAGCCCGGGACAGCCCCAGCATTTT
CASSPGQPQHF
>TRBV19|-|TRBJ1-2|-
TGTGCCAGTAGTATGGGAGGCCAGTGGGTATCTTTCTACACCTTC
CASSMGGQWVSFYTF
>TRBV18|-|TRBJ1-5|-
TGTGCCAGCTCACCCTCGACAGGAATGAATAGCAATCAGCCCCAGCATTTT
CASSPSTGMNSNQPQHF
>TRBV5-1|TRBD1|TRBJ2-2|-
TGCGCCAGCAGCAAGGGACAGGGGGCTCGAATCCTGACCGGGGAGCTGTTTTTT
CASSKGQGARILTGELFF
>TRBV9|TRBD1|TRBJ1-1|-
TGTGCCAGCAGCGTAGCTAATACGACAGGGGGTACAGTGAACACTGAAGCTTTCTTT
CASSVANTTGGTVNTEAFF
>TRBV4-1|-|TRBJ1-3|-
TGCGCCAGCAGCTCCCACCCCCAGGTGCTTGGAAACACCATATATTTT
CASSSHPQVLGNTIYF
>TRBV5-4|TRBD1|TRBJ2-2|-
TGTGCCAGCAGCTCTGGGACAGGGGGCTCCGGGGAGCTGTTTTTT
CASSSGTGGSGELFF
>TRBV6-5|-|TRBJ1-2|-
TGTGCCAGCAGTTACTCGAAGTTCGGGTACTATGGCTACACCTTC
CASSYSKFGYYGYTF
>TRBV20-1|-|TRBJ1-2|-
TGCAGTGCTAGTATAAGAACTGACTATGGCTACACCTTC
CSASIRTDYGYTF
>TRBV5-1|-|TRBJ1-1|-
TGCGCCAGCAGCTTGATTACAACAAACACTGAAGCTTTCTTT
CASSLITTNTEAFF
>TRBV29-1|-|TRBJ1-2|-
TGCAGCGTTGTCCAGGGATATGGCTACACCTTC
CSVVQGYGYTF
>TRBV2|-|TRBJ1-3|-
TGTGCCAGCAGTAGGGAACAGGGACCCTCTGGAAACACCATATATTTT
CASSREQGPSGNTIYF
>TRBV21-1|-|TRBJ1-1|-
TGTGCCAGCAGCAAAGGGTCTTACAGGGGGGGACTGAACACTGAAGCTTTCTTT
CASSKGSYRGGLNTEAFF
>TRBV4-1|-|TRBJ1-5|-
TGCGCCAGCAGCCAAGATTTCGACTTACCCCAGCATTTT
CASSQDFDLPQHF
>TRBV19|TRBD2|TRBJ2-7|once
TGTGCCAGTAGTATCGTTGGCGGGGGGGCCGGCTTCGAGCAGTACTTC
CASSIVGGGAGFEQYF
>TRBV25-1|-|TRBJ2-6|-
TGTGCCAGCAGTGAGTACAGCAGACCTGGGGCCAACGTCCTGACTTTC
CASSEYSRPGANVLTF
>TRBV3-1/TRBV3-2|TRBD1|TRBJ1-1|-
TGTGCCAGCAGCCAAGGAACAGGGGGCAAAAACACTGAAGCTTTCTTT
CASSQGTGGKNTEAFF
>TRBV3-1/TRBV3-2|-|TRBJ1-2|-
TGTGCCAGCAGCCATCGGACGGGAAACTATGGCTACACCTTC
CASSHRTGNYGYTF
>TRBV11-2|TRBD2|TRBJ2-3|-
TGTGCCAGCAGCTCTAGCGGCCCAGATACGCAGTATTTT
CASSSSGPDTQYF
>TRBV24-1|TRBD1|TRBJ1-2|-
TGTGCCACCAGTGATCGGACAGGCGTCTATGGCTACACCTTC
CATSDRTGVYGYTF
>TRBV29-1|-|TRBJ1-1|-
TGCAGCGTTGAGGGGCCACAGGAAGGTACTGAAGCTTTCTTT
CSVEGPQEGTEAFF
>TRBV2|-|TRBJ1-5|few
TGTGCCAGCAGCTGCCAAACCGGACAGCACAATCAGCCCCAGCATTTT
CASSCQTGQHNQPQHF
>TRBV6-4|-|TRBJ1-3|-
TGTGCCAGCAGTGACCCGGACAGAGGCCGGGGTGTGGGGTGGGGAAACACCATATATTTT
CASSDPDRGRGVGWGNTIYF
>TRBV19|TRBD1|TRBJ2-1|-
TGTGCCAGTGATACGGGACAGGGGGGCAATGAGCAGTTCTTC
CASDTGQGGNEQFF
>TRBV15|-|TRBJ2-1|-
TGTGCCACCAGCCGATGGACTGAGGTTAATGAGCAGTTCTTC
CATSRWTEVNEQFF
>TRBV15|TRBD1|TRBJ1-2|-
TGTGCCACCAGGGAGGGTACAGGGGCCTATGGCTACACCTTC
CATREGTGAYGYTF
>TRBV4-1|TRBD1|TRBJ1-1|-
TGCGCCAGCAGCCAGTCCGTACCAGGGGGCAGGGACACTGAAGCTTTCTTT
CASSQSVPGGRDTEAFF
>TRBV30|TRBD2|TRBJ2-1|-
TGTGCCTGGAGTGAGGCTAGCGGGGGGCTTTACAATGAGCAGTTCTTC
CAWSEASGGLYNEQFF
>TRBV4-2|TRBD2|TRBJ2-2|once
TGTGCCAGCAGCCATAGCGGGGGGGCCTCCGGGGAGCTGTTTTTT
CASSHSGGASGELFF
>TRBV9|TRBD1|TRBJ1-1|-
TGTGCCAGCAGCCCACGGACAGGGGCTGAAGCTTTCTTT
CASSPRTGAEAFF
>TRBV18|-|TRBJ1-1|-
TGTGCCAGCTCACCAGTCTTGGACAGTTCTATGAACACTGAAGCTTTCTTT
CASSPVLDSSMNTEAFF
>TRBV5-1|TRBD1|TRBJ1-4|-
TGCGCCAGCAGCCGCTACAGGGGGAGTGATGAAAAACTGTTTTTT
CASSRYRGSDEKLFF
>TRBV28|-|TRBJ2-2|-
TGTGCCATCCCCTCCGGGTCCACGAACACCGGGGAGCTGTTTTTT
CAIPSGSTNTGELFF
>TRBV5-6|-|TRBJ2-2|-
TGTGCCAGCAGCTCGCCAGGGTACACCGGGGAGCTGTTTTTT
CASSSPGYTGELFF